The clone carrying this T cell receptor beta chain was observed once. Its target is not known. This sample is part of a study of cytomegalovirus exposure and HLA in healthy donors. Background on the study: Earlier, 95 million to 130 million unique TCR beta sequences were recovered from roughly 180 million T cells by an analysis. The study's early data release held roughly 91 million unique TCRs from HLA-typed donors. Overall study results and limits: Several of the most significant clusters were apparently associated with common viral pathogens in a later analysis. Most of the TCR beta V segments (in an earlier analysis) were productive either about 87% or about 30% of the time.

The germline CDR1 and CDR2 sequences are SGDLS and YYNGEE. This CDR3 contains 18 residues. V shed 7 bases, J shed 7 bases, and the junction held 20 bases outside the gene matches. Primers: 60 Vbeta forward and 13 Jbeta reverse. Only in-frame clones appear in the TCRdb table, and some are missing; sequencing was by immunoSEQ multiplex PCR. This table has approximately 120,000 clones, around 70% appearing once. Material: PBMCs. This rearrangement joins TRBV9 to TRBJ1-4; 9 positions agree with TRBD1. This receptor was identified in a woman in her seventies in good health and CMV-seropositive. CDR3 region: CASGSTTGQGGRGEKLFF. CDR3 coding DNA: TGTGCCAGCGGTAGTACGACGGGACAGGGAGGAAGGGGTGAAAAACTGTTTTTT.